Sequencing of this T cell receptor (beta chain) was carried out in a study of graft-versus-host responses after intestinal transplantation. Looking at the study overall: Among the recipients, all got anti-thymocyte globulin induction and then tacrolimus and steroids for approximately 3 years. Study-level results: The study found high graft-versus-host to host-versus-graft clonal ratios in allografts of patients with graft-donor T cell macrochimerism.

The J segment lost 1 base and the V segment lost 5 bases, leaving 6 bases of the junction unmatched. Germline V lookup: CDR1 SEHNR, CDR2 FQNEAQ (reference sequence). The CDR3 covers 16 residues. A remark on this clone: The antigen remains undetermined.

Clones were sequenced by immunoSEQ multiplex PCR, and TCRdb holds only the in-frame ones, with some missing. The sample includes 25,000 to 35,000 clones, roughly 85% of them seen just once. The sample here was PBMCs, taken about 420 days after intestinal transplantation. The rearrangement links TRBV7-9 to TRBJ2-5; the match to TRBD1 covers 11 bases. The TCR comes from a human patient who received an intestinal transplant, so some T cells may come from the graft donor. CDR3: CASSPPGTGGQETQYF. CDR3 nucleotide sequence: TGTGCCAGCAGCCCCCCCGGGACAGGGGGCCAAGAGACCCAGTACTTC.